The source of this TCR beta chain is a study of cytomegalovirus exposure and HLA in healthy donors. Notes on the study in general: The HLA-A and HLA-B alleles of most subjects were reportedly predicted accurately from TCR beta sequences. Later findings reportedly placed an Asian-associated ancestry cluster below the roughly 670-donor mean for N-insertions.

Regarding this clone: What it binds is unknown.

The CDR3 runs 14 residues. CDR1 and CDR2 (germline): SEHNR, FQNEAQ (reference sequence). V gave up 5 bases and J gave up 2 bases; unmatched junction bases: 5. The PCR made use of 60 Vbeta and 13 Jbeta primers. TCRdb's copy holds only in-frame clones and misses some; the assay was immunoSEQ multiplex PCR. The sample has around 160,000 clones, 80% to 85% seen once; the top ten hold around 4.3%. The source is a man in his fifties or sixties in good health and CMV-seropositive. The sequencing sample was made of PBMCs. The chain joins TRBV7-9 to TRBJ2-7; 8 bases are shared with TRBD1. The CDR3 here is CASSPGQEPYEQYF. The CDR3 DNA follows: TGTGCCAGCAGCCCGGGACAGGAGCCCTACGAGCAGTACTTC.